The clone carrying this T cell receptor (beta chain) occurred many times. Antigen unknown. The sample comes from a study of CD8 T cells in ankylosing spondylitis. A quantitative 5'-RACE method, one with molecular barcodes, was used to make TCR beta libraries. Each CDR3 protein gets one entry after TCRdb re-called the 5' RACE reads with MiXCR. Altogether over 150,000 distinct CDR3 sequences are present, about 18% being singletons, with the ten largest covering 3.5% to 5%. The CDR3 extends over 14 amino acids. With 6 bases clipped from V and 4 bases from J, the junction kept 7 bases outside the gene matches. Germline V gene lookup returns CDR1 SQVTM and CDR2 ANQGSEA. Study-level findings and limits: Within ankylosing spondylitis blood, a TCR beta motif made up of eight highly homologous variants appeared to be characteristic. Peripheral blood held disease-linked clones only at relatively low frequency, and these were CD8+. According to the report, clones linked to the disease were significantly enriched in matched synovial fluid samples taken from ankylosing spondylitis patients.

The V gene is TRBV29-1, the J gene TRBJ2-1; 9 nucleotides agree with TRBD1. The sequence was obtained from a male donor aged 10-35 years with ankylosing spondylitis or in good health (not recorded which). The sequencing sample was made of blood, either unsorted or a sorted T cell fraction (not recorded which). CDR3 coding DNA: TGCAGCGTGCACGGGACAGGGATTTACAATGAGCAGTTCTTC. Translation gives CSVHGTGIYNEQFF.